These 20 T cell receptor beta chains were sequenced from one sample in a study of long-term antiretroviral therapy in people with HIV. Version v3.0 of the immunoSEQ assay was performed at survey level. Measured with immunoSEQ multiplex PCR; TCRdb has only the in-frame clones, and not every one. Among some 17,000 clones listed, about four fifths were seen once. Sequenced here: unsorted PBMCs, sampled at the start of antiretroviral therapy. All receptors derive from a man aged 25-45 years with HIV.

This clone was picked up a small number of times. The chain carries TRBV6-1 and TRBJ1-2, with D perhaps TRBD1 (6 bases). This CDR3 has 12 residues. Trimming left V 6 bases short and J 3 bases short, with 8 bases between. Germline V lookup: CDR1 MNHNS, CDR2 SASEGT. In nucleotides, the CDR3 is TGTGCCAGCAGAGCAGGGGACTATGGCTACACCTTC. It codes for CASRAGDYGYTF.

The chain recombines TRBV28 with TRBJ1-2; no reliable D call. This CDR3 comprises 12 residues. The V and J ends lost 4 bases and 10 bases respectively, with 13 bases between them. Germline loops: CDR1 MDHEN, CDR2 SYDVKM. The CDR3 region is CASSYSSFVYTF. Here the CDR3 DNA reads TGTGCCAGCAGTTACTCGTCATTCGTCTACACCTTC.

The CDR3 protein is CASSMPIGSGANVLTF. Here the CDR3 DNA reads TGTGCCAGTAGTATGCCAATTGGCTCTGGGGCCAACGTCCTGACTTTC. The chain joins TRBV19 to TRBJ2-6; D is unresolved. Germline CDR1 reads LNHDA; CDR2 reads SQIVND (reference sequence). V was trimmed by 3 bases and J by 0 bases, leaving 9 bases between them. The CDR3 length is 16 residues.

The chain recombines TRBV7-2 with TRBJ1-5; 7 nucleotides match TRBD1. This CDR3 has 15 residues. Germline CDR1 reads SGHTA; CDR2 reads FQGNSA. With 5 bases clipped from V and 4 bases from J, the junction kept 8 bases outside the gene matches. The CDR3 DNA is TGTGCCAGCAGCCCCCAAGGGACAGCAAATCAGCCCCAGCATTTT. Protein: CASSPQGTANQPQHF. The whole variable domain, remainder taken from reference TRBV7-2 and TRBJ1-5, is GAGVSQSPSNKVTEKGKDVELRCDPISGHTALYWYRQSLGQGLEFLIYFQGNSAPDKSGLPSDRFSAERTGGSVSTLTIQRTQQEDSAVYLCASSPQGTANQPQHFGDGTRLSIL.

Within the sample, this clone is medium-sized. The chain recombines TRBV6-6 with TRBJ2-4; the match to TRBD2 covers 7 bases. Per the germline V gene, CDR1 is MNHNY and CDR2 is SVGAGI (reference sequence). J was trimmed by 13 bases and V by 8 bases; bases with no gene match: 8. The CDR3 loop spans 11 amino acids. Written as DNA, the CDR3 is TGTGCCAGCTGGGAGGGGAGTTCGCAGTACTTC. Its translation is CASWEGSSQYF.

The J gene is TRBJ1-1, the V gene TRBV4-3; D call uncertain. V lost 2 bases to trimming and J lost 1 base, with 5 bases between them. Germline CDR1 is LGHNA and CDR2 is YSLEER. CDR3 size: 13 residues. As DNA, the CDR3 is TGCGCCAGCAGCCAAACAGCGAACACTGAAGCTTTCTTT. Amino acids: CASSQTANTEAFF.

The chain joins TRBV9 to TRBJ2-3; 11 nucleotides match TRBD2. V was pared by 5 bases and J by 4 bases, with 6 bases of the junction left unmatched. The V gene's germline CDR1 is SGDLS and CDR2 YYNGEE. The CDR3 is made up of 15 amino acids. The CDR3 bases are TGTGCCAGCAGTTTTAGCGGGGGGGACGCAGATACGCAGTATTTT. Its protein is CASSFSGGDADTQYF.

The chain is built from TRBV27 and TRBJ2-3, with D uncertain. The CDR3 consists of 10 residues. Germline V gene lookup returns CDR1 MNHEY and CDR2 SMNVEV (reference sequence). V dropped 6 bases and J dropped 3 bases, with 1 base sitting between them. CDR3: CASRTDTQYF. The CDR3 coding sequence is TGTGCCAGCAGAACAGATACGCAGTATTTT.

The chain has TRBV7-2 and TRBJ1-1, with D tentatively TRBD1 (5 bases). In germline, CDR1 is SGHTA, CDR2 FQGNSA. The germline V and J ends were trimmed by 5 bases and 3 bases, with 13 bases remaining between them. This CDR3 spans 14 amino acids. CDR3: CASSTGTEYTEAFF. CDR3 sequence (DNA): TGTGCCAGCAGCACCGGGACGGAATACACTGAAGCTTTCTTT.

The rearrangement links TRBV9 to TRBJ1-2, with TRBD1 matching over 9 bases. Germline V gene data show CDR1 as SGDLS and CDR2 as YYNGEE. V was pared by 3 bases and J by 3 bases, with 6 bases of the junction left unmatched. The CDR3 runs 15 residues. This CDR3 reads CASSALQGADYGYTF. In DNA form, the CDR3 reads TGTGCCAGCAGCGCCTTACAGGGGGCAGACTATGGCTACACCTTC.

The chain uses TRBV9 and TRBJ2-3, with 8 positions matching TRBD2. The V segment lost 0 bases and the J segment 13 bases; nucleotides outside the gene matches: 7. Germline V gene lookup returns CDR1 SGDLS and CDR2 YYNGEE. There are 13 residues in the CDR3. Here the CDR3 DNA reads TGTGCCAGCAGCGTAGAGTCGGGGGGGAGGGAGTATTTT. This codes for CASSVESGGREYF.

This clone showed up just once. The chain has TRBV5-4 and TRBJ1-2, with TRBD1 identical over 9 bases. The CDR3 runs 16 residues. With V trimmed by 5 bases and J by 2 bases, 10 bases remained unmatched. Germline loops: CDR1 SGHNT, CDR2 YYREEE (reference sequence). CDR3 amino acids: CASSPRTGESNYGYTF. Here the CDR3 DNA reads TGTGCCAGCAGTCCAAGGACAGGGGAGTCAAACTATGGCTACACCTTC.

The genes are TRBV28 and TRBJ1-5, with no clear D. Trimming pared 3 bases from V and 0 bases from J, leaving 9 bases between. The CDR3 consists of 15 residues. Looked up from germline, CDR1 is MDHEN and CDR2 is SYDVKM. The CDR3 reads CASSFAGDSNQPQHF. Written as DNA, the CDR3 is TGTGCCAGCAGTTTTGCTGGGGATAGCAATCAGCCCCAGCATTTT.

V is TRBV14 and J is TRBJ1-2; 8 nucleotides line up with TRBD1. The CDR3 has 16 residues. Trimming removed 4 bases from V and 2 bases from J; junction bases left unmatched: 9. Germline V gene data show CDR1 as SGHDN and CDR2 as FVKESK. The CDR3 sequence is CASSRGQGVLNYGYTF. The CDR3 bases are TGTGCCAGCAGCCGCGGACAGGGAGTCTTGAACTATGGCTACACCTTC.

This clone has only one observation. The chain employs TRBV27 and TRBJ1-5, with TRBD1 as a possible D gene (5 bases). CDR3 length equals 15 residues. Trimming removed 6 bases at V and 4 bases at J, with 16 bases between. Per the germline V gene, CDR1 is MNHEY and CDR2 is SMNVEV (reference sequence). The chain's CDR3 is CASRARQNPNQPQHF. The CDR3 region has the DNA TGTGCCAGCAGGGCCCGACAGAATCCTAATCAGCCCCAGCATTTT.

This chain connects TRBV4-3 to TRBJ2-1, with a weak D call TRBD2 (5 bases). This CDR3 is 16 amino acids long. Deletions cut 0 bases from V and 10 bases from J, with 19 bases between. Germline values: CDR1 LGHNA, CDR2 YSLEER. The CDR3 nucleotides are TGCGCCAGCAGCCAAGATGCATATGCTAGCAGCGGCGAGCAGTTCTTC. It specifies CASSQDAYASSGEQFF.

Comment on this clone: One end of the junction varies from germline; a read error may be responsible. The rearrangement links TRBV7-2 to TRBJ2-1; 15 bases agree with TRBD2. Per the germline V gene, CDR1 is SGHTA and CDR2 is FQGNSA. CDR3 size: 17 residues. This chain's CDR3 is CASSLARTSGGANGQFF. CDR3 sequence (DNA): TGTGCCAGCAGCTTAGCGCGGACTAGCGGGGGGGCAAATGGGCAGTTCTTC. The variable domain in full, with the rest retrieved from reference TRBV7-2 and TRBJ2-1, is GAGVSQSPSNKVTEKGKDVELRCDPISGHTALYWYRQSLGQGLEFLIYFQGNSAPDKSGLPSDRFSAERTGGSVSTLTIQRTQQEDSAVYLCASSLARTSGGANGQFFGPGTRLTVL.

The chain has TRBV5-6 and TRBJ1-1; TRBD1 agrees at 7 bases. V dropped 2 bases and J dropped 0; count of bases not matched to a gene: 7. This CDR3 comprises 16 residues. The germline CDR1 and CDR2 sequences are SGHDT and YYEEEE. CDR3 sequence: CASSFAQGVMNTEAFF. The CDR3 DNA reads as TGTGCCAGCAGCTTTGCGCAGGGGGTCATGAACACTGAAGCTTTCTTT.

The V gene is TRBV30, the J gene TRBJ1-1, with D uncertain. This CDR3 is built from 11 residues. V gave up 5 bases and J gave up 9 bases, with 13 bases separating them. From germline, CDR1 is GTSNPN and CDR2 SVGIG (reference sequence). In nucleotides, the CDR3 is TGTGCCTGGGACCCAGGAGCCCAAGCTTTCTTT. Its protein is CAWDPGAQAFF.

The chain employs TRBV11-1 and TRBJ2-5; D is unclear. The germline V gene encodes CDR1 SGHAT and CDR2 FQDESV (reference sequence). V lost 1 base to trimming and J lost 4 bases, with 1 base between them. This CDR3 has 11 residues. The CDR3 DNA reads TGTGCCAGCAGCTTAGGAGAGACCCAGTACTTC. Translated, it gives CASSLGETQYF.